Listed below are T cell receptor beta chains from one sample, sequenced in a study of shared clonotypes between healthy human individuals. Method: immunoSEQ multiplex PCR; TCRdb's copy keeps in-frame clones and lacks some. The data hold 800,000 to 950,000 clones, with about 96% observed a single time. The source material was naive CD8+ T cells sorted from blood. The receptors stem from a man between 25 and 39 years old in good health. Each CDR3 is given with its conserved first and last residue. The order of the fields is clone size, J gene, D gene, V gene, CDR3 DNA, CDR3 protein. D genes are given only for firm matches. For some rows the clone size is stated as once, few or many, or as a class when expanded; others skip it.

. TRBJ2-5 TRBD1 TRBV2 TGTGCCACCCTGACGACAGGGGCCAACCAAGAGACCCAGTACTTC CATLTTGANQETQYF
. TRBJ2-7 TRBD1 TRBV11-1 TGTGCCAGCAGCTTGACTGGGGACAGCATCTACGAGCAGTACTTC CASSLTGDSIYEQYF
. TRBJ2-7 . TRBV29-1 TGCAGCGTTGGGCTATCGGGCTCCTACGAGCAGTACTTC CSVGLSGSYEQYF
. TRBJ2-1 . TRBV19 TGTGCCAGTAGTATTTACAATGAGCAGTTCTTC CASSIYNEQFF
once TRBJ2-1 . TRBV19 TGTGCCAGTAGTTCTGAGACTTACAATGAGCAGTTCTTC CASSSETYNEQFF
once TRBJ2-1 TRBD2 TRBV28 TGTGCCAGCAGTTCGACTAGCGGGAGTATTCCGAAGTTCTTC CASSSTSGSIPKFF
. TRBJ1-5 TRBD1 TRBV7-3 TGTGCCAGCATCGGGACAGGGAGCAATCAGCCCCAGCATTTT CASIGTGSNQPQHF
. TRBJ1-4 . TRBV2 TGTGCCACCCGGCAGGGATGGGTGGTAGATGAAAAACTGTTTTTT CATRQGWVVDEKLFF
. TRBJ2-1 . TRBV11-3 TGTGCCAGCAGCCCCAGGGGACGCTACAATGAGCAGTTCTTC CASSPRGRYNEQFF
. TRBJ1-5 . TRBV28 TGTGCCAGTCACACTAATCAGCCCCAGCATTTT CASHTNQPQHF
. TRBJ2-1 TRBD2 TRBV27 TGTGCCAGCATTGCTCTAGCGGGAGGTTACAATGAGCAGTTCTTC CASIALAGGYNEQFF
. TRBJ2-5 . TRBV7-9 TGTGCCAGCAGCTGGGCTGAACAAGAGACCCAGTACTTC CASSWAEQETQYF
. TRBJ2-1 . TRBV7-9 TGTGCCAGCAGCGCGGAAGATGACAATGAGCAGTTCTTC CASSAEDDNEQFF
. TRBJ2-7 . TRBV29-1 TGCAGCGTAGTACCGGGACAGATTCGGGGAGGGCTTTTCTACGAGCAGTACTTC CSVVPGQIRGGLFYEQYF
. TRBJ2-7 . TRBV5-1 TGCGCCAGCTCTACAGACCGCAGGGGTTCATCCTTGTACTTC CASSTDRRGSSLYF
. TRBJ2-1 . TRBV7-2 TGTGCCAGCAGCCCCCGGGACGTGTCCTACAATGAGCAGTTCTTC CASSPRDVSYNEQFF
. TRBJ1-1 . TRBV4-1 TGCGCCAGCAGCCAAGATGAGGGGTTGAACACTGAAGCTTTCTTT CASSQDEGLNTEAFF
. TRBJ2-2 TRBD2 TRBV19 TGTGCCAGTAGTATACTAGCGGGAGCGATCACCGGGGAGCTGTTTTTT CASSILAGAITGELFF
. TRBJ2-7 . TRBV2 TGTGCCAGCATTGTCACCTACGAGCAGTACTTC CASIVTYEQYF
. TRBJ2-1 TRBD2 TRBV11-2 TGTGCCAGCAGCTTTCGCGGGAGGAATGAGCAGTTCTTC CASSFRGRNEQFF
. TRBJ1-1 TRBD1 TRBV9 TGTGCCAGCAGCGTGACAGGGAGGGAGGGCACTGAAGCTTTCTTT CASSVTGREGTEAFF
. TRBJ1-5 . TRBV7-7 TGTGCTAGCAGCTCCTCCTTAGGGCAGCCCCAGCATTTT CASSSSLGQPQHF
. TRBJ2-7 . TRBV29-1 TGCAGCGTAGATCCTACAGGGTTCGACGAGCAGTACTTC CSVDPTGFDEQYF
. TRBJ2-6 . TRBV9 TGTGCCAGCAGCGCCCCGACAGGTTACAGCTCTGGGGCCAACGTCCTGACTTTC CASSAPTGYSSGANVLTF
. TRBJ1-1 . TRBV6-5 TGTGCCAGCAGTTATTCTGCCAGGGCGAACACTGAAGCTTTCTTT CASSYSARANTEAFF
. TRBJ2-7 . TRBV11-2 TGTGCCAGCAGCCGACAGACGGGAGACTACGAGCAGTACTTC CASSRQTGDYEQYF
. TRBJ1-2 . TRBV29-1 TGCAGCGTCGATGAGGCAGTAAACTATGGCTACACCTTC CSVDEAVNYGYTF
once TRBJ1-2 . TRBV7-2 TGTGCCAGCGCCCCCCCGGGTGGTAACTATGGCTACACCTTC CASAPPGGNYGYTF
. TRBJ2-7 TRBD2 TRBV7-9 TGTGCCAGCAGCGCTCTAGCGGGAGTAGGCGAGCAGTACTTC CASSALAGVGEQYF
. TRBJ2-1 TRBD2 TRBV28 TGTGCCAGCAGTCCACCGCGGGAGGTCTACAATGAGCAGTTCTTC CASSPPREVYNEQFF
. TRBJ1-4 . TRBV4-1 TGCGCCAGCAGCCAAGTGGCCGGGTATATAGATGAAAAACTGTTTTTT CASSQVAGYIDEKLFF
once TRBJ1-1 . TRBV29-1 TGCAGCGTTGCCCCAGAGAACACTGAAGCTTTCTTT CSVAPENTEAFF
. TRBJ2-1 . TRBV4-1 TGCGCCAGCAGCCAGGGAGCGAATGAGCAGTTCTTC CASSQGANEQFF
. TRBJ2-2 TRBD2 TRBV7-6 TGTGCCAGCAGCCGAGGACTAGCGGGAGGGCCGAGCACCGGGGAGCTGTTTTTT CASSRGLAGGPSTGELFF
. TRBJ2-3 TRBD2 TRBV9 TGTGCCAGCAGCACCAGGCCGGGACTAGCGGGAGAAACAGATACGCAGTATTTT CASSTRPGLAGETDTQYF